A single sample is the source of the 17 T cell receptor beta chains below, sequenced in a study of blood T cells in healthy people across ages (dated by TCRdb to 2015 to 2017). Library creation used 5' RACE. The data were produced on an Illumina HiSeq 2500. The second PCR ran for about 6 to 12 cycles and used a J-beta primer mix along with a sample-barcoded 5' primer. TCRdb's own reprocessing of the public reads used fastp at Q25 and MiXCR and kept productive beta chains. Every distinct CDR3 protein forms one entry, paired with its most common genes and DNA. The sample table records hundreds of thousands of distinct CDR3 sequences; roughly 32% of these occur just once. Roughly 15% of the sample goes to the ten largest clones. The sequencing sample was made of blood. The origin of the receptors is an elderly woman in good health. Donor details come from another sample of the same person, matched by shared clones.

This clonotype appeared many times. The CDR3 here is CASSPDRTQRRPQHF. DNA of the CDR3: TGTGCCAGCAGCCCGGACAGGACCCAAAGAAGGCCCCAGCATTTT. V and J are TRBV12-3 or TRBV12-4 and TRBJ1-5; 7 bases agree with TRBD1. There are 15 residues in the CDR3. The trim removed 6 bases at V and 9 bases at J, leaving 14 bases unmatched.

The chain carries TRBV20-1 and TRBJ1-2; the D gene is possibly TRBD1 (5 bases). Trimming removed 5 bases from V and 4 bases from J, with 14 bases in between. CDR3 length: 13 amino acids. CDR1 and CDR2 (germline): DFQATT, SNEGSKA (reference sequence). The CDR3 is CSAVDRSIYGYTF. The DNA of the CDR3 is TGCAGTGCTGTAGACAGAAGTATCTATGGCTACACCTTC.

This clonotype was observed at least ten times. The chain employs TRBV20-1 and TRBJ1-2; 7 nucleotides align to TRBD1. The length of the CDR3 is 17 residues. The ends lost 0 bases at V and 0 bases at J; junction bases unmatched: 10. Germline CDR1 and CDR2: DFQATT and SNEGSKA (reference sequence). In nucleotides, the CDR3 is TGCAGTGCTAGAGATCAGGGCAGGGGGACAGCTAACTATGGCTACACCTTC. This codes for CSARDQGRGTANYGYTF.

Points on this clonotype: This sequence may be a read error, since a much larger clone differs from it by one base. The chain joins TRBV7-3 to TRBJ2-1; TRBD1 aligns across 7 bases. The CDR3 loop spans 15 amino acids. Germline trimming cut 1 base from V and 8 bases from J; bases unmatched to any gene: 8. Germline V gives CDR1 SGHTA, CDR2 FQGTGA. CDR3 coding DNA: TGTGCCAGCAGCTTAATCGAGGGGGCTTTCGATGAGCAGTTCTTC. It encodes CASSLIEGAFDEQFF.

This clonotype was picked up many times. This may arise from a read error, as a much more abundant clone is one base away. The chain couples TRBV15 to TRBJ2-6, with 7 bases identical to TRBD1. The V gene's germline CDR1 is LNHNV and CDR2 YYDKDF (reference sequence). This CDR3 has 16 residues. The CDR3 sequence: CATSRHRGSGANVRTF. In DNA, the CDR3 is TGTGCCACCAGCAGGCACAGGGGTTCTGGGGCCAACGTCCGGACTTTC. Combining the CDR3 with reference TRBV15 and TRBJ2-6 gives the whole variable domain DAMVIQNPRYQVTQFGKPVTLSCSQTLNHNVMYWYQQKSSQAPKLLFHYYDKDFNNEADTPDNFQSRRPNTSFCFLDIRSPGLGDTAMYLCATSRHRGSGANVRTFGAGSRLTVL.

This sequence joins TRBV11-2 and TRBJ1-4; unclear D gene. The V and J ends lost 5 bases and 2 bases respectively, with 15 bases between them. Germline V lookup: CDR1 SGHAT, CDR2 FQNNGV. There are 16 residues in the CDR3. The CDR3 protein is CASSEKWGLTNEKLFF. The CDR3 nucleotides are TGTGCCAGCAGCGAAAAGTGGGGTTTGACTAATGAAAAACTGTTTTTT.

This clonotype was detected only a few times. Since a much larger clone is just one base distant, this may be a read error. V is TRBV7-3 and J is TRBJ2-5, with D perhaps matching TRBD1 or TRBD2 (6 bases each). The CDR3 loop spans 13 amino acids. Germline loops: CDR1 SGHTA, CDR2 FQGTGA. The V and J ends lost 2 bases and 11 bases respectively, with 15 bases between them. CDR3 bases: TGTGCCAGCAGCTTAGACGGGGTAGGGGGGCAGTACTTC. Amino acid sequence: CASSLDGVGGQYF.

The V gene is TRBV7-2, the J gene TRBJ2-1, with 8 bases identical to TRBD2. Germline values: CDR1 SGHTA, CDR2 FQGNSA. CDR3 length: 16 residues. J was trimmed by 8 bases and V by 4 bases; bases with no gene match: 13. In DNA form, the CDR3 reads TGTGCCAGCAGCTCCAACTCGGGGGGGGCCGTCCATGAGCAGTTCTTC. The encoded protein is CASSSNSGGAVHEQFF.

This clonotype was recorded many times. V and J are TRBV6-6 and TRBJ1-5, with a weak D call TRBD1 (5 bases). CDR1 and CDR2 (germline): MNHNY, SVGAGI (reference sequence). The CDR3 extends over 14 amino acids. Trimming took 4 bases from V and 5 from J, leaving 12 bases between them. The DNA for the CDR3 is TGTGCCAGCAGTTCCCTTGAGGGGCATCAGCCCCAGCATTTT. Amino acids: CASSSLEGHQPQHF.

The chain employs TRBV12-3 or TRBV12-4 and TRBJ1-5; no clear D gene. The CDR3 is 13 amino acids. Trimming removed 2 bases from V and 4 bases from J, with 6 bases in between. The CDR3 protein is CASSLRENQPQHF. The CDR3 DNA sequence: TGTGCCAGCAGTTTAAGGGAGAATCAGCCCCAGCATTTT.

In this sample, this clonotype turned up a few times. The rearrangement uses TRBV28 and TRBJ1-2; a possible D gene is TRBD1 (5 bases). The CDR3 length is 13 residues. The V end was cut by 2 bases, the J end by 6 bases, with 10 bases between. Germline V CDR1 and CDR2: MDHEN, SYDVKM. This CDR3 reads CASSLRPGNGYTF. The CDR3, as DNA: TGTGCCAGCAGTTTACGCCCAGGGAATGGCTACACCTTC.

Written as DNA, the CDR3 is TGTGCCAGCAGTTACTCCGGGACAGGGACAATGAACACTGAAGCTTTCTTT. Amino acid sequence: CASSYSGTGTMNTEAFF. V gene TRBV6-5 combines with J gene TRBJ1-1; 9 bases agree with TRBD1. The CDR3 has 17 residues. V gave up 0 bases and J gave up 0 bases; unmatched junction bases: 5. The germline V gene encodes CDR1 MNHEY and CDR2 SVGAGI.

This chain uses TRBV3-1 with TRBJ1-2; TRBD1 might be the D (6 bases). CDR1 is LGHDT, CDR2 YNNKEL, per germline (reference sequence). This CDR3 spans 13 amino acids. Trimming pared 0 bases from V and 12 bases from J, leaving 14 bases between. DNA for the CDR3: TGTGCCAGCAGCCAAGAAGGGGGTAGCTCTCACACCTTC. Amino acids: CASSQEGGSSHTF.

V gene TRBV30 combines with J gene TRBJ2-2; D gene ambiguous. The CDR3 length is 14 residues. Germline lookup yields CDR1 GTSNPN and CDR2 SVGIG (reference sequence). With 1 base removed from V and 7 bases from J, the gap between germline ends came to 13 bases. As DNA, the CDR3 is TGTGCCTGGAGTGCCGGGTCTTCCCGCGGGGAGCTGTTTTTT. Translated, it gives CAWSAGSSRGELFF.

In its sample, this clonotype was seen many times. The chain is built from TRBV29-1 and TRBJ2-3, with D hard to call. Trimming pared 3 bases from V and 4 bases from J, leaving 14 bases between. Germline V gives CDR1 SQVTM, CDR2 ANQGSEA. The CDR3 sequence is 14 residues long. The chain's CDR3 is CSVDGVFSSDTQYF. In nucleotides, the CDR3 is TGCAGCGTTGATGGTGTTTTTAGCTCAGATACGCAGTATTTT.

The chain combines TRBV7-9 with TRBJ1-1; the D is unclear. The CDR3 is made up of 12 amino acids. CDR1 is SEHNR, CDR2 FQNEAQ, per germline (reference sequence). V dropped 4 bases and J dropped 6 bases, with 9 bases sitting between them. Here the CDR3 reads CASSSLFAEAFF. The CDR3 region has the DNA TGTGCCAGCAGCTCGCTATTCGCTGAAGCTTTCTTT. The full variable domain, rest sourced from reference TRBV7-9 and TRBJ1-1, is DTGVSQNPRHKITKRGQNVTFRCDPISEHNRLYWYRQTLGQGPEFLTYFQNEAQLEKSRLLSDRFSAERPKGSFSTLEIQRTEQGDSAMYLCASSSLFAEAFFGQGTRLTVV.

The chain is built from TRBV5-4 and TRBJ2-5; D may be TRBD1 (8 bases). The J call may be incorrect, as the DNA end agrees better with TRBJ2-7. Per germline, CDR1 SGHNT and CDR2 YYREEE (reference sequence). CDR3 length equals 16 residues. The CDR3 sequence is CASSQPTGGGRYEQYF. The CDR3 DNA follows: TGTGCCAGCAGCCAACCAACAGGGGGGGGTCGGTACGAGCAGTACTTC.